This section outlines one TCR beta chain sequence together with its context. Its antigen remains unidentified. The data belong to a study of Tregs in tolerant kidney transplant recipients. Overall study results and limits: Tregs expanded with activated donor B cells seemed most donor-specific.

Sequencing used immunoSEQ multiplex PCR; TCRdb keeps in-frame clones, though not all of them. The top ten clones hold around 0.6% of a sample with roughly 250,000 clones, more than 65% of them seen once. This CDR3 has 15 residues. Germline V gene data show CDR1 as MGHRA and CDR2 as YSYEKL. Between the trimmed V and J ends, which lost 2 bases and 6 bases, there was a span of 13 bases. This TCR was sampled from a human donor in good health. The chain joins TRBV4-1 to TRBJ2-2, with D tentatively TRBD2 (5 bases). The source material was CD4+ T cells from blood. CDR3 loop: CASSQPPTGSGELFF. CDR3 DNA sequence: TGCGCCAGCAGCCAACCTCCTACGGGATCCGGGGAGCTGTTTTTT.